Detailed here is one TCR beta chain. Its specificity is not known. V was pared by 2 bases and J by 7 bases, with 6 bases of the junction left unmatched. The germline V gene encodes CDR1 MNHEY and CDR2 SMNVEV (reference sequence). This CDR3 has 14 residues. The sample originates from a study of glioma-infiltrating T cells after dendritic cell vaccination. Study as a whole: Samples are from glioblastoma patients in Phase I and II dendritic cell vaccine trials. Patients received three intradermal dendritic cell vaccine injections at biweekly intervals.

Here immunoSEQ multiplex PCR was the method, and the copy in TCRdb shows in-frame clones only, minus some. The sample contains 80,000 to 95,000 clones, over 75% of which appear only once. Study-wide results and caveats: The cohort had few patients with full blood and tumor sets. Patients with more pretreatment TILs had longer time to progression and survival.

The sample was blood, taken before dendritic cell vaccination. The chain combines TRBV27 with TRBJ1-2; 8 nucleotides match TRBD1. The TCR comes from a human donor with glioblastoma. The CDR3 protein is CASSLGPGGGGYTF. The CDR3 nucleotides are TGTGCCAGCAGTTTAGGGCCAGGGGGCGGTGGCTACACCTTC.